This T cell receptor (beta chain) was recovered during a study of blood T cell repertoires in COVID-19. Study-level information: Italy, Spain and the United States were the sources of the convalescent and acute COVID-19 samples.

TCRdb's copy holds only in-frame clones and misses some; the assay was immunoSEQ multiplex PCR. The table lists some 190,000 clones, 70% to 90% of them singletons, with 1.1% in the top ten. The clonotype was recovered from a man between 25 and 39 years old with acute or convalescent COVID-19. Sequenced input: peripheral blood.

The CDR3: CAWSVPSGRRGYNSPLHF. The CDR3 DNA follows: TGTGCCTGGAGTGTTCCTAGCGGCAGAAGGGGCTATAATTCACCCCTCCACTTT. The chain uses TRBV30 and TRBJ1-6, with D maybe TRBD1 (5 bases). CDR1 is GTSNPN, CDR2 SVGIG, per germline (reference sequence). V gave up 0 bases and J gave up 3 bases, with 18 bases separating them. CDR3 length equals 18 residues.